Each of the 29 T cell receptor beta chains below was sequenced from the same sample in a study of post-analysis software for immune sequencing data. No cognate antigen is known for these TCRs. Unique molecular identifiers had been added to the TCR beta cDNA libraries. TCRdb reprocessed the PCR reads via MiXCR and lists one record per CDR3 protein. The table shows around 500,000 distinct CDR3 sequences, with roughly 34% occurring only once. Study-wide points: Comparison of patients with controls showed five or six TRBV segments more frequent in patients, TRBV5-6, TRBV5-1 and TRBV20-1 among them.

The sample taken for sequencing was blood. The receptors originated from a girl under 18 with multiple sclerosis.

This clonotype showed up just a few times. V is TRBV11-2 and J is TRBJ2-5; 9 bases line up with TRBD2. The V gene end was trimmed by 0 bases and the J gene end by 4 bases; junction bases not matched to a gene: 3. CDR3 length: 15 amino acids. Germline V gives CDR1 SGHAT, CDR2 FQNNGV. CDR3 nucleotide sequence: TGTGCCAGCAGCTTAGATCTAGCGGGGAGAGAGACCCAGTACTTC. It specifies CASSLDLAGRETQYF.

This clonotype was seen only a few times. The V call is TRBV12-3 or TRBV12-4, the J call TRBJ2-4; the D gene is possibly TRBD2 (5 bases). V was cut by 7 bases and J by 8 bases, with 9 bases left in between. CDR3 size: 11 residues. CDR3 sequence (DNA): TGTGCCAGCAACCTCGGGGACATTCAGTACTTC. It encodes CASNLGDIQYF.

Only a few counts were recorded for this clonotype. The chain couples TRBV25-1 to TRBJ1-1; D unclear. Germline-derived CDR1 and CDR2 are MGHDK and SYGVNS. The CDR3 is made up of 11 amino acids. V was shortened by 10 bases and J by 4 bases, with 10 bases between the two germline ends. This chain's CDR3 is CAIVSGTEAFF. The CDR3 region has the DNA TGTGCCATCGTAAGTGGCACTGAAGCTTTCTTT.

This chain connects TRBV20-1 to TRBJ1-1; D not resolved. V dropped 1 base and J dropped 4 bases, with 10 bases sitting between them. Germline lookup yields CDR1 DFQATT and CDR2 SNEGSKA (reference sequence). CDR3 size: 13 residues. The CDR3 loop is CSARGRGGTEAFF. The CDR3 DNA follows: TGCAGTGCTAGAGGCCGGGGAGGCACTGAAGCTTTCTTT.

This clonotype has more than one count but fewer than ten. This may stem from a read error, because a much larger clone lies one nucleotide away. The chain couples TRBV10-3 to TRBJ2-5, with D hard to call. Trimming stripped 7 bases from V and 2 bases from J, with 11 bases between. The germline V gene encodes CDR1 ENHRY and CDR2 SYGVKD. The CDR3 loop spans 13 amino acids. The CDR3 reads CAIKGKRQETQYF. CDR3 sequence (DNA): TGTGCCATCAAGGGAAAGAGGCAAGAGACCCAGTACTTC.

The chain links TRBV29-1 to TRBJ2-1, with 9 bases lining up with TRBD2. Unmatched junction bases numbered 1, after V lost 3 bases and J lost 7 bases. The germline V gene has CDR1 SQVTM and CDR2 ANQGSEA. The CDR3 runs to 12 residues. CDR3 loop: CSVDLAGNEQFF. In DNA form, the CDR3 reads TGCAGCGTTGACCTAGCGGGGAATGAGCAGTTCTTC.

This clonotype was counted only a few times. The J gene is TRBJ2-3, the V gene TRBV6-6; 11 bases line up with TRBD2. CDR1 and CDR2 from the germline V gene are MNHNY and SVGAGI (reference sequence). V shed 6 bases, J shed 2 bases, and the junction held 7 bases outside the gene matches. The CDR3 runs 16 residues. The CDR3: CASSKGTSGYTDTQYF. The CDR3 coding sequence is TGTGCCAGCAGCAAAGGGACTAGCGGATACACAGATACGCAGTATTTT.

The CDR3 nucleotides read TGTGCCAGCAGCCTCACAGGGGGCGACGAGCAGTACTTC. This codes for CASSLTGGDEQYF. The chain couples TRBV3-1 to TRBJ2-5, with TRBD1 matching over 9 bases. With the DNA end fitting TRBJ2-7 better, the J assignment may be wrong. CDR1 is LGHDT, CDR2 YNNKEL, per germline (reference sequence). This CDR3 region has 13 residues.

V and J are TRBV7-2 and TRBJ2-7; TRBD1 might be the D (6 bases). Germline V gives CDR1 SGHTA, CDR2 FQGNSA. V gave up 2 bases and J gave up 0 bases, with 11 bases separating them. The CDR3 is 15 residues long. CDR3 coding DNA: TGTGCCAGCAGCTTATATGTGGGGGCCTCCTACGAGCAGTACTTC. Translating it yields CASSLYVGASYEQYF.

This clonotype was observed a few times. This chain joins TRBV6-1 and TRBJ1-5; D possibly corresponds to TRBD1 (6 bases). Trimming removed 3 bases at V and 2 bases at J, with 17 bases between. The CDR3 is 17 residues long. Germline V gene data show CDR1 as MNHNS and CDR2 as SASEGT. The CDR3 loop reads CASSDTNRARGNQPQHF. In DNA, the CDR3 is TGTGCCAGCAGTGACACCAACAGGGCTAGGGGCAATCAGCCCCAGCATTTT.

This clonotype occurred a few times. The V call is TRBV20-1, the J call TRBJ2-5; 12 bases match TRBD2. CDR1 and CDR2 from the germline V gene are DFQATT and SNEGSKA (reference sequence). This CDR3 is built from 12 residues. V gave up 7 bases and J gave up 9 bases; unmatched junction bases: 6. The CDR3 nucleotides read TGCAGTGTCAGACTAGCGGGGGAGGCCCAGTACTTC. Protein product: CSVRLAGEAQYF.

Turning to this clonotype: An end of the junction does not agree with germline; a read error may underlie this. The chain has TRBV7-2 and TRBJ2-1, with 10 bases aligning to TRBD2. Germline loops: CDR1 SGHTA, CDR2 FQGNSA. The CDR3 length is 16 residues. The chain's CDR3 is CVSSPRLAGGSNEQFF. The CDR3 coding sequence is TGTGTCAGCAGCCCCCGATTAGCGGGGGGTAGTAATGAGCAGTTCTTC.

A few counts support this clonotype. DNA for the CDR3: TGTGCCAGCAGCCAAGATCCTAATGGGTACTATGGCTACACCTTC. It yields the protein CASSQDPNGYYGYTF. The chain couples TRBV3-1 to TRBJ1-2; D is undetermined. The CDR3 contains 15 residues. Per germline, CDR1 LGHDT and CDR2 YNNKEL (reference sequence). V was cut by 0 bases and J by 3 bases, with 11 bases left in between.

J is TRBJ2-3 and V is TRBV28, with 15 nucleotides matching TRBD2. CDR3 size: 20 residues. The V gene end was trimmed by 8 bases and the J gene end by 2 bases; junction bases not matched to a gene: 17. Germline V gene lookup returns CDR1 MDHEN and CDR2 SYDVKM. This chain's CDR3 is CASSMWGGTSGGQHTDTQYF. CDR3 DNA sequence: TGTGCCAGCTCGATGTGGGGCGGGACTAGCGGGGGGCAGCACACAGATACGCAGTATTTT.

This clonotype was detected a few times. V usage is TRBV7-9 and J usage is TRBJ2-5; D may correspond to TRBD1 or TRBD2 (6 bases each). The CDR3 totals 15 residues. V was clipped by 5 bases and J by 5 bases, with 18 bases between them. Germline-derived CDR1 and CDR2 are SEHNR and FQNEAQ (reference sequence). The CDR3 loop reads CASSQLPGARETQYF. The CDR3 coding sequence is TGTGCCAGCAGCCAGCTCCCGGGGGCCAGGGAGACCCAGTACTTC.

The V call is TRBV29-1, the J call TRBJ1-2, with a tentative D call TRBD1 (5 bases). This CDR3 region has 16 residues. From germline, CDR1 is SQVTM and CDR2 ANQGSEA. V lost 7 bases, J lost 0 bases, and 21 bases lay in between. The CDR3 here is CSARASGTNANYGYTF. CDR3 DNA: TGCAGCGCTAGGGCCTCCGGGACCAATGCTAACTATGGCTACACCTTC.

This clonotype was seen more than once but under ten times. The chain uses TRBV2 and TRBJ2-3; no firm D call. Germline CDR1 reads SNHLY; CDR2 reads FYNNEI. The length of the CDR3 is 15 residues. The germline V and J ends were trimmed by 4 bases and 2 bases, with 13 bases remaining between them. The CDR3 sequence: CASSASLLYTDTQYF. The CDR3 nucleotides are TGTGCCAGCAGTGCCTCTCTCCTTTACACAGATACGCAGTATTTT.

V gene TRBV12-3 or TRBV12-4 combines with J gene TRBJ2-7; D assignment may be TRBD1 or TRBD2 (5 bases each). V lost 1 base, J lost 0 bases, and 10 bases lay in between. This CDR3 contains 15 residues. CDR3 loop: CASSLERDASYEQYF. In nucleotides, the CDR3 is TGTGCCAGCAGTTTAGAACGGGACGCCTCCTACGAGCAGTACTTC.

This clonotype was found a few times. This sequence joins TRBV11-1 and TRBJ2-3; D may be TRBD1 or TRBD2 (6 bases each). The ends were cut back, 6 bases at V and 4 bases at J, with 17 bases in the middle. CDR3 length: 15 residues. CDR1 is SGHAT, CDR2 FQDESV, per germline (reference sequence). CDR3 region: CASRKTTGAADTQYF. The CDR3 DNA sequence: TGTGCCAGCAGGAAAACAACGGGGGCTGCAGATACGCAGTATTTT.

This clonotype occurred a few times. The chain joins TRBV5-1 to TRBJ2-1; 9 positions match TRBD2. The V and J ends lost 4 bases and 8 bases, in that order; junction bases with no gene match: 7. CDR3 length: 14 residues. Germline V gene sequence: CDR1 SGHRS, CDR2 YFSETQ. CDR3 protein: CASSGGGACDEQFF. CDR3 DNA: TGCGCCAGCAGCGGCGGGGGGGCCTGTGATGAGCAGTTCTTC.

The chain recombines TRBV4-1 with TRBJ2-3; 7 bases are shared with TRBD1. The CDR3 contains 17 residues. Germline V gives CDR1 MGHRA, CDR2 YSYEKL. The trim removed 0 bases at V and 2 bases at J, leaving 8 bases unmatched. CDR3 in amino acids: CASSQEYRGSSTDTQYF. The CDR3 DNA reads TGCGCCAGCAGCCAAGAATACAGGGGATCGTCCACAGATACGCAGTATTTT.

The V call is TRBV12-3 or TRBV12-4, the J call TRBJ1-1; no definite D call. The V end was cut by 6 bases, the J end by 5 bases, with 13 bases between. The CDR3 is made up of 13 amino acids. CDR3 loop: CASSRAAGTEAFF. The CDR3 DNA sequence: TGTGCCAGCAGCCGGGCTGCGGGGACTGAAGCTTTCTTT.

The V gene is TRBV29-1, the J gene TRBJ2-3, with D tentatively TRBD1 or TRBD2 (5 bases each). This CDR3 is 16 amino acids long. Germline V lookup: CDR1 SQVTM, CDR2 ANQGSEA. Trimming shortened V by 3 bases and J by 6 bases, and 22 bases separated the two germline ends. The chain's CDR3 is CSVDFSGRALTDTQYF. The CDR3 nucleotides are TGCAGCGTTGATTTCTCGGGACGGGCGTTGACCGATACGCAGTATTTT.

In this sample, this clonotype turned up a few times. V usage is TRBV20-1 and J usage is TRBJ1-5; maybe TRBD1 (6 bases). V gave up 5 bases and J gave up 2 bases, with 10 bases separating them. The germline CDR1 and CDR2 sequences are DFQATT and SNEGSKA (reference sequence). The CDR3 extends over 13 amino acids. The CDR3 spells CSALTGGNQPQHF. For the CDR3, the DNA is TGCAGTGCTTTGACAGGCGGCAATCAGCCCCAGCATTTT.

The chain links TRBV20-1 to TRBJ2-5, with a tentative D call TRBD2 (6 bases). The J call may be in error: the DNA end matches TRBJ2-7 better. This CDR3 is 16 amino acids long. Per germline, CDR1 DFQATT and CDR2 SNEGSKA (reference sequence). The CDR3: CSAMSMRRGPNYEQYF. The DNA of the CDR3 is TGCAGTGCCATGTCGATGAGGCGGGGTCCGAACTACGAGCAGTACTTC.

This clonotype was detected a few times. CDR3: CASSQAQGVLQPQHF. In DNA form, the CDR3 reads TGTGCCAGCAGCCAAGCCCAGGGGGTACTCCAGCCCCAGCATTTT. This chain joins TRBV3-1 and TRBJ1-5; 7 bases are a match to TRBD1. The CDR3 is 15 amino acids. Germline CDR1 LGHDT, CDR2 YNNKEL (reference sequence). V lost 1 base, J lost 7 bases, and 7 bases stayed unmatched.

With respect to this clonotype: One end of the junction varies from germline; a read error may be responsible. CDR3 loop: CASSLGTDTRYF. CDR3 DNA sequence: TGCGCCAGCAGCTTGGGCACAGATACGCGGTATTTT. The V gene is TRBV5-1, the J gene TRBJ2-3; no firm D call. Germline lookup yields CDR1 SGHRS and CDR2 YFSETQ. This CDR3 has 12 amino acids.

The chain carries TRBV20-1 and TRBJ1-5, with 8 bases identical to TRBD1. J gave up 6 bases and V 3 bases, and 7 bases lay outside the gene matches. The CDR3 contains 14 residues. Germline assignment: CDR1 DFQATT and CDR2 SNEGSKA (reference sequence). The CDR3 DNA is TGCAGTGCTAGGCCAGGGGGCACCCCTCAGCCCCAGCATTTT. As protein: CSARPGGTPQPQHF.

The chain has TRBV10-3 and TRBJ2-3; 8 nucleotides line up with TRBD1. This CDR3 has 14 residues. V lost 3 bases to trimming and J lost 4 bases; unmatched junction nucleotides: 3. Per the germline V gene, CDR1 is ENHRY and CDR2 is SYGVKD. CDR3 bases: TGTGCCATCAGTGATGGGACAGGTTCAGATACGCAGTATTTT. Translation gives CAISDGTGSDTQYF.